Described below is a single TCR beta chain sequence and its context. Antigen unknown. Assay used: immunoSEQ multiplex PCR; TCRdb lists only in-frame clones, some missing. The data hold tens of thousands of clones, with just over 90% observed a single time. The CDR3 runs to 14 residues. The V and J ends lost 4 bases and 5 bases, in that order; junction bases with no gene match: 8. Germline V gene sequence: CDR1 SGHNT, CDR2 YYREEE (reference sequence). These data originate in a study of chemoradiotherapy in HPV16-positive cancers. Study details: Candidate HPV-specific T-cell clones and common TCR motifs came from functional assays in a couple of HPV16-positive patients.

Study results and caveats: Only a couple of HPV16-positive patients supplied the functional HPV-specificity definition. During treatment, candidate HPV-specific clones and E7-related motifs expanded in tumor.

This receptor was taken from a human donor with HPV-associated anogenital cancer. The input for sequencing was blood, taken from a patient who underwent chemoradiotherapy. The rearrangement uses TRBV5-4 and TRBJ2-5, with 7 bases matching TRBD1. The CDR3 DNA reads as TGTGCCAGCAGCCCGGACAGGTTTCGGGAGACCCAGTACTTC. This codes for CASSPDRFRETQYF. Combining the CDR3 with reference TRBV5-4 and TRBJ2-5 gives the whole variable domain ETGVTQSPTHLIKTRGQQVTLRCSSQSGHNTVSWYQQALGQGPQFIFQYYREEENGRGNFPPRFSGLQFPNYSSELNVNALELDDSALYLCASSPDRFRETQYFGPGTRLLVL.